These 21 T cell receptor beta chains came from one sample sequenced in a study of blood T cells in healthy people across ages. Sample-barcoded 5' priming and a J-beta primer mix drove a second PCR of roughly 6 to 12 cycles. One entry per CDR3 protein, called by TCRdb with MiXCR from the 5' RACE reads. Among about 1.4 million distinct CDR3 sequences, approximately 60% were seen once, and the ten largest hold 5% to 7%. The sequencing sample was made of blood. These receptors all come from a young man in good health.

This chain joins TRBV24-1 and TRBJ2-3, with TRBD1 matching over 12 bases. V was clipped by 4 bases and J by 8 bases; unmatched bases: 12. CDR1 and CDR2 (germline): KGHDR, SFDVKD. CDR3 length equals 17 residues. CDR3 coding DNA: TGTGCCACCAGTGACTCGACCGGGACAGGGGGCAGGGGTACGCAGTATTTT. The encoded protein is CATSDSTGTGGRGTQYF.

The chain carries TRBV7-9 and TRBJ1-2; possibly TRBD1 for D (5 bases). The germline V gene has CDR1 SEHNR and CDR2 FQNEAQ (reference sequence). This CDR3 is built from 15 residues. V was trimmed by 1 base and J by 4 bases, leaving 13 bases between them. The CDR3 is CASSLGKDSAYGYTF. As DNA, the CDR3 is TGTGCCAGCAGCTTAGGTAAAGACAGCGCCTATGGCTACACCTTC.

This chain joins TRBV6-5 and TRBJ1-6; D unresolved. This CDR3 spans 14 amino acids. Trimming cost V 5 bases and J 10 bases, with 15 bases left between them. CDR1 and CDR2 from the germline V gene are MNHEY and SVGAGI. Here the CDR3 DNA reads TGTGCCAGCAGTAAGACCGCTGGCCAGTCACCCCTCCACTTT. Translated: CASSKTAGQSPLHF.

The chain employs TRBV9 and TRBJ2-7, with 8 bases lining up with TRBD1. With V trimmed by 5 bases and J by 2 bases, 6 bases remained unmatched. The germline gives CDR1 SGDLS, CDR2 YYNGEE. The CDR3 has 14 amino acids. CDR3 residues: CASSEGTGAYEQYF. CDR3 coding DNA: TGTGCCAGCAGTGAAGGGACAGGAGCCTACGAGCAGTACTTC.

This chain connects TRBV27 to TRBJ2-7; D is unresolved. The germline gives CDR1 MNHEY, CDR2 SMNVEV (reference sequence). This CDR3 is 13 amino acids long. The V end lost 10 bases, the J end lost 0 bases, and 13 bases lay between the germline ends. In nucleotides, the CDR3 is TGTGCCACTCCGCGGCAGAGCTCCTACGAGCAGTACTTC. Protein product: CATPRQSSYEQYF.

The chain employs TRBV3-1 and TRBJ2-5; D call uncertain. The CDR3 extends over 12 amino acids. Trimming took off 0 bases at V and 6 bases at J, with 5 bases between the two ends. Germline CDR1 reads LGHDT; CDR2 reads YNNKEL (reference sequence). The CDR3 region has the DNA TGTGCCAGCAGCCAAGATGCACAGACCCAGTACTTC. It translates to CASSQDAQTQYF.

The genes are TRBV6-5 and TRBJ2-1; 8 bases align to TRBD2. CDR1 is MNHEY and CDR2 is SVGAGI in the germline V gene. This CDR3 contains 14 residues. V lost 11 bases, J lost 5 bases, and 11 bases stayed unmatched. CDR3 residues: CASSGGSPHNEQFF. The CDR3 coding sequence is TGTGCCTCCAGCGGGGGTTCTCCCCACAATGAGCAGTTCTTC.

The chain carries TRBV7-9 and TRBJ2-7; perhaps TRBD2 as D (5 bases). The J call may be incorrect, as the DNA end agrees better with TRBJ2-5. Germline-derived CDR1 and CDR2 are SEHNR and FQNEAQ (reference sequence). The CDR3 extends over 14 amino acids. The CDR3 loop is CASSPRTDGGTQYF. The DNA of the CDR3 is TGTGCCAGCAGCCCTCGGACTGATGGAGGGACCCAGTACTTC.

The rearrangement uses TRBV2 and TRBJ2-3; D is unclear. The CDR3 totals 16 residues. CDR1 is SNHLY, CDR2 FYNNEI, per germline. The ends were cut back, 6 bases at V and 6 bases at J, with 22 bases in the middle. The CDR3 reads CASRVASQDPHDTQYF. The CDR3 coding sequence is TGTGCCAGCAGGGTCGCATCCCAAGACCCCCACGATACGCAGTATTTT.

The rearrangement joins TRBV5-5 to TRBJ2-4; D is uncertain. Germline assignment: CDR1 SGHKS and CDR2 YYEKEE (reference sequence). CDR3 length: 15 amino acids. V gave up 3 bases and J gave up 4 bases, with 14 bases separating them. Written as DNA, the CDR3 is TGTGCCAGCAGCTATGAAGTGGAACCTAAAAACATTCAGTACTTC. Amino acids: CASSYEVEPKNIQYF. The full variable domain, rest sourced from reference TRBV5-5 and TRBJ2-4, is DAGVTQSPTHLIKTRGQQVTLRCSPISGHKSVSWYQQVLGQGPQFIFQYYEKEERGRGNFPDRFSARQFPNYSSELNVNALLLGDSALYLCASSYEVEPKNIQYFGAGTRLSVL.

CDR3 nucleotide sequence: TGTGCCAGCAGCTTAGAGAGGGTACCCCAAGAGACCCAGTACTTC. Residues: CASSLERVPQETQYF. The chain is built from TRBV7-2 and TRBJ2-5; the D gene is possibly TRBD2 (5 bases). The CDR3 spans 15 residues. The germline V gene has CDR1 SGHTA and CDR2 FQGNSA. Trimming cost V 1 base and J 1 base, with 10 bases left between them.

The chain uses TRBV5-5 and TRBJ2-1, with 7 bases lining up with TRBD1. The germline V gene has CDR1 SGHKS and CDR2 YYEKEE (reference sequence). V trimming: 4 bases; J trimming: 10 bases; junction bases outside the gene matches: 11. This CDR3 comprises 14 residues. CDR3 protein: CASSPFTGAGEQFF. For the CDR3, the DNA is TGTGCCAGCAGCCCTTTTACAGGGGCAGGCGAGCAGTTCTTC.

V is TRBV25-1 and J is TRBJ1-1; a possible D gene is TRBD1 (6 bases). The V and J ends lost 5 bases and 12 bases respectively, with 13 bases between them. CDR1 MGHDK and CDR2 SYGVNS come from the germline V gene. CDR3 length equals 11 residues. The CDR3 loop reads CASSKGGGTFF. CDR3 DNA: TGTGCCAGCAGTAAGGGGGGAGGGACTTTCTTT.

This clonotype was counted between two and nine times. The chain couples TRBV29-1 to TRBJ2-1; 10 nucleotides line up with TRBD2. The CDR3 is 13 amino acids. Germline CDR1 SQVTM, CDR2 ANQGSEA. Trimming removed 5 bases from V and 5 bases from J; junction bases left unmatched: 3. Here the CDR3 DNA reads TGCAGCGTTAGGACTAGCGGAGACAATGAGCAGTTCTTC. Encoded protein: CSVRTSGDNEQFF.

The genes are TRBV14 and TRBJ2-5, with D tentatively TRBD1 (6 bases). Per the germline V gene, CDR1 is SGHDN and CDR2 is FVKESK. This CDR3 has 16 residues. Trimming stripped 4 bases from V and 5 bases from J, with 20 bases between. The CDR3 loop reads CASSPVPGVGWETQYF. CDR3 DNA: TGTGCCAGCAGCCCAGTCCCAGGGGTTGGATGGGAGACCCAGTACTTC.

V and J are TRBV6-1 and TRBJ1-5, with D possibly matching TRBD1 (5 bases). With 4 bases removed from V and 5 bases from J, the gap between germline ends came to 21 bases. The CDR3 extends over 17 amino acids. Looked up from germline, CDR1 is MNHNS and CDR2 is SASEGT. The CDR3 protein is CASSGLYRPAADQPQHF. The CDR3, as DNA: TGTGCCAGCAGTGGACTCTACAGGCCGGCGGCCGATCAGCCCCAGCATTTT.

The gene calls are TRBV7-2 and TRBJ2-2; D is unresolved. Germline values: CDR1 SGHTA, CDR2 FQGNSA. The germline V and J ends were trimmed by 3 bases and 2 bases, with 13 bases remaining between them. CDR3 length: 16 amino acids. DNA for the CDR3: TGTGCCAGCAGCTTGAACGCGAGGACCAACACCGGGGAGCTGTTTTTT. Protein: CASSLNARTNTGELFF.

The chain links TRBV7-2 to TRBJ1-2, with a possible D match to TRBD1 (6 bases). Trimming took 2 bases from V and 5 from J, leaving 18 bases between them. The length of the CDR3 is 16 residues. CDR1 is SGHTA, CDR2 FQGNSA, per germline. The CDR3: CASSLHRDNEGYGYTF. The CDR3 DNA follows: TGTGCCAGCAGCTTACATAGGGACAACGAAGGGTATGGCTACACCTTC.

This clonotype was seen once. The chain joins TRBV3-1 to TRBJ1-2; no reliable D call. The CDR3 covers 12 residues. Germline loops: CDR1 LGHDT, CDR2 YNNKEL (reference sequence). Trimming shortened V by 4 bases and J by 12 bases, and 15 bases separated the two germline ends. The CDR3 region is CASSRGSTSNTF. As DNA, the CDR3 is TGTGCCAGCAGCCGCGGGTCGACATCCAACACCTTC.

The V gene is TRBV12-3 or TRBV12-4, the J gene TRBJ1-2; D is possibly TRBD1 (6 bases). The CDR3 totals 16 residues. Trimming left V 6 bases short and J 3 bases short, with 20 bases between. In DNA form, the CDR3 reads TGTGCCAGCAGCCATAGACAGGAGAGGGGGGACTATGGCTACACCTTC. It is translated as CASSHRQERGDYGYTF.

The chain has TRBV7-2 and TRBJ2-7; D unclear. The CDR3 consists of 13 residues. With 0 bases removed from V and 6 bases from J, the gap between germline ends came to 9 bases. Germline V gene lookup returns CDR1 SGHTA and CDR2 FQGNSA. The CDR3 is CASSLAPSVEQYF. The CDR3, as DNA: TGTGCCAGCAGCTTAGCGCCGAGCGTCGAGCAGTACTTC.